These T cell receptor beta chains were read from a single sample in a study of shared clonotypes between healthy human individuals. The assay was immunoSEQ multiplex PCR, and TCRdb's table has in-frame clones only and misses some. This sample has some 2,500,000 clones, with roughly 92% found just once. The sequenced sample consisted of naive CD4+ T cells from PBMCs. The origin of the receptors is a man in his late teens or twenties in good health. Some clones in this sample may be carry-over from other donors' samples. CDR3s include the opening cysteine and the closing phenylalanine or tryptophan. Fields, in order: clone size, J gene, V gene, D gene, CDR3 DNA, CDR3 protein. A D gene is named only where the DNA matches it firmly. A clone size is listed for some rows: how often the clone was seen (once, few, many), or a class if it is expanded.

>.|TRBJ2-1|TRBV5-4|.
TGTGCCAGCAGCTTGGAGGAGGGAATCTACAATGAGCAGTTCTTC
CASSLEEGIYNEQFF
>.|TRBJ1-3|TRBV6-5|.
TGTGCCAGCAGAGGGGCTAGAGAGGGAAACACCATATATTTT
CASRGAREGNTIYF
>.|TRBJ2-2|TRBV15|TRBD1
TGTGCCACCAGCAGAGAAGGGCTGCGACAGGGGTTGGTTCGGGGAAACACCGGGGAGCTGTTTTTT
CATSREGLRQGLVRGNTGELFF
>.|TRBJ1-1|TRBV20-1|.
TGCAGTGCTAAAGGATGGCCTGAAGCTTTCTTT
CSAKGWPEAFF
>.|TRBJ2-1|TRBV29-1|.
TGCAGCGTCGGAAAGTTGCTAGGAAACAATGAGCAGTTCTTC
CSVGKLLGNNEQFF
>few|TRBJ2-3|TRBV29-1|TRBD2
TGCAGCGAGGCACTAGCGGGAGGGGATACGCAGTATTTT
CSEALAGGDTQYF
>.|TRBJ1-2|TRBV28|.
TGTGCCAGCGGTTGGAGAGTCTATGGCTACACCTTC
CASGWRVYGYTF
>.|TRBJ1-5|TRBV19|.
TGTGCCAGTAGTATGGTGGCGAAAAACAATCAGCCCCAGCATTTT
CASSMVAKNNQPQHF
>.|TRBJ2-7|TRBV7-2|.
TGTGCCAGCAGCTTGGGGGTAGCCCCCTACGAGCAGTACTTC
CASSLGVAPYEQYF
>.|TRBJ2-1|TRBV5-1|.
TGCGCCAGCAGCTTGGAGCCCCAGACGTACAATGAGCAGTTCTTC
CASSLEPQTYNEQFF
>.|TRBJ1-5|TRBV5-8|TRBD1
TGTGCCAGCAGCAAGGACAGGCCGACGACCCAGCCCCAGCATTTT
CASSKDRPTTQPQHF
>.|TRBJ2-7|TRBV19|TRBD2
TGTGCCAGTAGTCCATTACTAGCGGGAGTTTACGAGCAGTACTTC
CASSPLLAGVYEQYF
>once|TRBJ1-5|TRBV2|.
TGTGCCAGCAGTGAGTTGTCGACCAGGGTCGGGAAACAGCCCCAGCATTTT
CASSELSTRVGKQPQHF
>.|TRBJ2-7|TRBV5-1|.
TGCGCCAGCAGCCCGCAACCCCGGACAGCCGACGAGCAGTACTTC
CASSPQPRTADEQYF
>.|TRBJ2-3|TRBV7-9|.
TGTGCCAGCAGCTTGCCCGGTACGCAGTATTTT
CASSLPGTQYF
>.|TRBJ1-1|TRBV5-6|TRBD1
TGTGCCAGCAGCCCTACGGGACAGGGTGAAACTGAAGCTTTCTTT
CASSPTGQGETEAFF
>.|TRBJ2-3|TRBV5-1|TRBD2
TGCGCCAGCAGCTTGGGGAGCGGGAGGCCAGATACGCAGTATTTT
CASSLGSGRPDTQYF
>.|TRBJ1-1|TRBV10-3|TRBD1
TGTGCCACCCTCGGACAGGGAAGGGCCACTGAAGCTTTCTTT
CATLGQGRATEAFF
>.|TRBJ1-3|TRBV7-2|.
TGTGCCAGCAGCTTAGCGATCCTCGGAAACACCATATATTTT
CASSLAILGNTIYF
>.|TRBJ1-1|TRBV14|.
TGTGCCAGCAGCCAAGTCGGCACTGAAGCTTTCTTT
CASSQVGTEAFF
>.|TRBJ1-4|TRBV6-6|TRBD1
TGTGCCAGCAGTTACAGAGGGGGCGGAAATGAAAAACTGTTTTTT
CASSYRGGGNEKLFF
>.|TRBJ1-2|TRBV10-3|TRBD1
TGTGCCATCGGCGACAGGGTAAACGGCTACACCTTC
CAIGDRVNGYTF
>.|TRBJ2-2|TRBV7-3|.
TGTGCCAGCAGCTTAACCCGGGGGACCGGGGAGCTGTTTTTT
CASSLTRGTGELFF
>.|TRBJ2-7|TRBV28|TRBD1
TGTGCCAGCAGAGTATCGGGACAGGGATCCGAGCAGTACTTC
CASRVSGQGSEQYF
>.|TRBJ2-7|TRBV10-3|.
TGTGCCATCAGTGAGTATCGGATCGAGGGCGAGCAGTACTTC
CAISEYRIEGEQYF
>.|TRBJ2-1|TRBV7-9|TRBD2
TGTGCCAGCAGCTTACGGGGACTAGCTCCATTCTACAATGAGCAGTTCTTC
CASSLRGLAPFYNEQFF
>.|TRBJ1-1|TRBV28|.
TGTGCCAGCAGTTTCCAGGGTTTGAACACTGAAGCTTTCTTT
CASSFQGLNTEAFF
>.|TRBJ2-3|TRBV5-4|TRBD2
TGTGCCAGCAGCTGGGGGGGACTAGCGGGTTCAGATACGCAGTATTTT
CASSWGGLAGSDTQYF
>.|TRBJ2-6|TRBV11-3|.
TGTGCCAGCAGCTTAGAAAGGGGCCCTGGGGCCAACGTCCTGACTTTC
CASSLERGPGANVLTF
>.|TRBJ2-3|TRBV5-5|TRBD2
TGTGCCAGCAGCGCGCCGGGACTAGCGATTAATACGCAGTATTTT
CASSAPGLAINTQYF
>.|TRBJ2-2|TRBV5-6|.
TGTGCCAGCAGCAAACCGCCGACAGCGAACACCGGGGAGCTGTTTTTT
CASSKPPTANTGELFF
>.|TRBJ2-1|TRBV4-2|TRBD2
TGTGCCAGCAGCCGAGACACCGGGACTAGCGGGAGGGTCTACAATGAGCAGTTCTTC
CASSRDTGTSGRVYNEQFF
>.|TRBJ1-3|TRBV10-3|.
TGTGCCACTGGGGGACGGGGAGACTCTGGAAACACCATATATTTT
CATGGRGDSGNTIYF
>.|TRBJ2-1|TRBV9|TRBD1
TGTGCCAGCAGCGTAGTGGACAGGGTAACAAATGAGCAGTTCTTC
CASSVVDRVTNEQFF
>.|TRBJ2-1|TRBV19|TRBD1
TGTGCCAGTAGTACCGACAGGGGGCAGGACTACAATGAGCAGTTCTTC
CASSTDRGQDYNEQFF
>.|TRBJ1-5|TRBV28|.
TGTGCCAGTCAACCGGGAGGCAATCAGCCCCAGCATTTT
CASQPGGNQPQHF
>.|TRBJ2-3|TRBV18|TRBD2
TGTGCCAGCTCACCGATAGCGGGATCTAGCACAGATACGCAGTATTTT
CASSPIAGSSTDTQYF
>.|TRBJ1-1|TRBV28|TRBD1
TGTGCCAGCAACAGGGGGCGGATCGCTGAAGCTTTCTTT
CASNRGRIAEAFF
>once|TRBJ2-5|TRBV29-1|.
TGCAGCGTTGAGAACCCGCAAGAGACCCAGTACTTC
CSVENPQETQYF
>.|TRBJ2-5|TRBV4-3|.
TGCGCCAGCAGCCAGACTTACTCTGGAGAGACCCAGTACTTC
CASSQTYSGETQYF
>.|TRBJ1-3|TRBV6-5|.
TGTGCCAGCAGTTACACTGACGCGGCAACCATATATTTT
CASSYTDAATIYF